This T cell receptor beta chain comes out of a study of blood T cell repertoires in COVID-19. Background on the study: T cells, B-cell-depleted T cells, or PBMCs provided the cDNA or gDNA that served as material.

Produced via immunoSEQ multiplex PCR; TCRdb's table is partial and in-frame only. The sample lists approximately 62,000 clones; just under 90% were seen once. V gave up 0 bases and J gave up 4 bases; unmatched junction bases: 4. Germline assignment: CDR1 LGHNA and CDR2 YSLEER. The CDR3 covers 15 residues. The specimen was peripheral blood. This rearrangement joins TRBV4-3 to TRBJ1-2, with 8 bases that match TRBD1. The source is a human donor with active COVID-19. The donor label of this sample is uncertain. The CDR3 DNA is TGCGCCAGCAGCCAAGATTGGCAGGGGGCCTATGGCTACACCTTC. Translated, it gives CASSQDWQGAYGYTF.